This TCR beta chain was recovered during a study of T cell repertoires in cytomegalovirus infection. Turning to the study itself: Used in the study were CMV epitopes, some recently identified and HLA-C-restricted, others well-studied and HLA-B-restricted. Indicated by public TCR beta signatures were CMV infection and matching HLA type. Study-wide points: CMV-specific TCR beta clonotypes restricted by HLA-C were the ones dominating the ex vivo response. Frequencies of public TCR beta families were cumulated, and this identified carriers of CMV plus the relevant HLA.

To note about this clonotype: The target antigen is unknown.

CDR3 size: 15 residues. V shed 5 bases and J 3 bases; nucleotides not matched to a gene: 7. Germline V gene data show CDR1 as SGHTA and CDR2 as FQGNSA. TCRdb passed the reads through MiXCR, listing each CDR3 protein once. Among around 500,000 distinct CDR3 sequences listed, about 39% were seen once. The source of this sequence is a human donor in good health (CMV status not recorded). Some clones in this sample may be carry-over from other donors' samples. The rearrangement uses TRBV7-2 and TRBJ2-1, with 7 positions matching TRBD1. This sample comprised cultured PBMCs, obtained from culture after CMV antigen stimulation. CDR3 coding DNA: TGTGCCAGCAGCCCCACAGGGGATGGCTACAATGAGCAGTTCTTC. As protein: CASSPTGDGYNEQFF.